The text below deals with one TCR beta chain. The antigen remains unidentified. This entry comes from a study of cytomegalovirus exposure and HLA in healthy donors. Study background: Membership in the Caucasian-associated ancestry cluster was found for around 81% of 398 genotyped donors. Study conclusions and caveats: Among immune exposure information, only CMV serostatus was available.

The primer mix had 60 Vbeta and 13 Jbeta primers. Sequenced by immunoSEQ multiplex PCR; TCRdb stores in-frame clones only, minus some. The profile shows roughly 200,000 clones, roughly 78% of them singletons. V was clipped by 4 bases and J by 4 bases; unmatched bases: 10. CDR3 length: 15 amino acids. Germline V gene sequence: CDR1 MNHEY, CDR2 SMNVEV (reference sequence). The sequencing input was PBMCs. This chain links TRBV27 with TRBJ2-7; TRBD1 agrees at 7 bases. This sequence was found in a woman aged 25-40 years in good health and CMV-seropositive. The CDR3 nucleotides read TGTGCCAGCAGTTCCTTCCAGGGGGTGTTTTACGAGCAGTACTTC. This encodes CASSSFQGVFYEQYF.